This TCR beta chain was retrieved from a study of T cells in Graves' hyperthyroidism and ophthalmopathy. Findings of the study overall: A model built on 13 V-J features separated ophthalmopathy from stable hyperthyroidism.

The J segment lost 5 bases and the V segment lost 2 bases, leaving 8 bases of the junction unmatched. The CDR3 is made up of 16 amino acids. In germline, CDR1 is MNHNS, CDR2 SASEGT. Points on this clonotype: The target antigen is unknown.

Exclusions: uncontrolled infection, other autoimmune disease, pregnancy, lactation. What was amplified from RNA transcripts were TCR beta CDR3 regions. The HTBI primer set served for first-round RT-PCR of the TCR CDR3. TCRdb re-called the multiplex PCR reads with MiXCR, one entry per CDR3 protein. The repertoire holds roughly 600,000 distinct CDR3 sequences, with around 13% as singletons. This sequence joins TRBV6-1 and TRBJ2-3; 9 bases agree with TRBD1. The sequence was collected from a woman between 45 and 60 years old with Graves' ophthalmopathy. The sequencing input was blood. This CDR3 is CASSEFRTGVGDTQYF. CDR3 sequence (DNA): TGTGCCAGCAGTGAATTCCGGACAGGGGTGGGAGATACGCAGTATTTT.